The 18 T cell receptor beta chains presented below share a single source sample, sequenced in a study of spatial heterogeneity in lung cancer. MiXCR, applied by TCRdb to the 5' RACE reads, yields one record per CDR3 protein. The sample contains fewer than 55,000 distinct CDR3 sequences, 6.5% to 7.5% of which appear only once. Time point: blood at routine non-recurrence follow-up after resection. Extraction of whole RNA from tumor, nontumor lung or frozen PBMC preceded unsorted sequencing. This specimen was PBMCs, taken at follow-up. These receptors were taken from a female donor with early-stage non-small cell lung cancer.

In its sample, this clonotype was seen a few times. The chain carries TRBV5-1 and TRBJ1-4; the match to TRBD1 covers 7 bases. The CDR3 extends over 17 amino acids. After removal of 5 bases from V and 4 bases from J, the junction contained 14 bases not matched to a gene. Germline CDR1 SGHRS, CDR2 YFSETQ. In DNA form, the CDR3 reads TGCGCCAGCAGTAGGGTCCCCGGGGACAGCCTTAATGAAAAACTGTTTTTT. This encodes CASSRVPGDSLNEKLFF. Using reference TRBV5-1 and TRBJ1-4 for the parts outside the CDR3, the full variable domain is KAGVTQTPRYLIKTRGQQVTLSCSPISGHRSVSWYQQTPGQGLQFLFEYFSETQRNKGNFPGRFSGRQFSNSRSEMNVSTLELGDSALYLCASSRVPGDSLNEKLFFGSGTQLSVL.

The V and J genes are TRBV28 and TRBJ2-7; unclear D gene. V was shortened by 6 bases and J by 7 bases, with 10 bases between the two germline ends. Germline CDR1 MDHEN, CDR2 SYDVKM. This CDR3 contains 11 residues. The CDR3 is CASRDLVEQYF. As DNA, the CDR3 is TGTGCCAGCAGGGATCTTGTTGAGCAGTACTTC.

The table lists this clonotype with many counts. The chain couples TRBV29-1 to TRBJ2-7; 7 bases line up with TRBD1. In germline, CDR1 is SQVTM, CDR2 ANQGSEA. The CDR3 consists of 13 residues. V shed 4 bases, J shed 5 bases, and the junction held 8 bases outside the gene matches. CDR3 DNA: TGCAGCGTTGTTTTGACAGGGAACAACGAGCAGTACTTC. Residues: CSVVLTGNNEQYF.

This clonotype was seen ten or more times. V gene TRBV20-1 combines with J gene TRBJ2-7, with D possibly TRBD1 on 7 matching bases. The ends were cut back, 2 bases at V and 8 bases at J, with 25 bases in the middle. CDR3 length: 16 residues. CDR1 DFQATT and CDR2 SNEGSKA come from the germline V gene (reference sequence). Written as DNA, the CDR3 is TGCAGTGCTAGATCCCGAGAGGCAGGGGGACTGGAAAAGCAGTACTTC. Its protein product is CSARSREAGGLEKQYF.

This clonotype was observed at least ten times. The J gene is TRBJ2-3, the V gene TRBV4-3, with 8 bases matching TRBD2. CDR3 length: 15 amino acids. The germline V gene has CDR1 LGHNA and CDR2 YSLEER. Trimming cost V 0 bases and J 4 bases; bases outside gene matches: 3. The CDR3 region has the DNA TGCGCCAGCAGCCAAGATAGAGCGGGGGCAGATACGCAGTATTTT. Residues: CASSQDRAGADTQYF.

This clonotype was counted only a few times. The chain has TRBV11-2 and TRBJ1-1; 7 bases align to TRBD1. Germline V gene lookup returns CDR1 SGHAT and CDR2 FQNNGV. CDR3 length: 14 residues. Trimming took 4 bases from V and 1 from J; bases not matched to a gene: 3. The CDR3 here is CASSSGTENTEAFF. DNA of the CDR3: TGTGCCAGCAGCTCCGGGACAGAGAACACTGAAGCTTTCTTT.

At least ten counts were recorded for this clonotype. CDR3 sequence: CASSFQGEETQYF. CDR3 sequence (DNA): TGCGCCAGCAGCTTTCAGGGAGAGGAGACCCAGTACTTC. The V call is TRBV5-1, the J call TRBJ2-5, with D perhaps matching TRBD1 or TRBD2 (5 bases each). This CDR3 has 13 amino acids. Trimming pared 2 bases from V and 5 bases from J, leaving 10 bases between. Per germline, CDR1 SGHRS and CDR2 YFSETQ.

This clonotype was detected ten times or more. The chain couples TRBV6-5 to TRBJ1-6; D is ambiguous. This CDR3 comprises 15 residues. Germline V gives CDR1 MNHEY, CDR2 SVGAGI. V lost 11 bases to trimming and J lost 7 bases, with 21 bases between them. This CDR3 reads CASGLNDDGNSPLHF. The DNA of the CDR3 is TGTGCCTCAGGACTAAACGACGACGGGAATTCACCCCTCCACTTT.

This clonotype was recorded many times. The chain is built from TRBV19 and TRBJ2-2; no clear D. Germline loops: CDR1 LNHDA, CDR2 SQIVND (reference sequence). Trimming shortened V by 7 bases and J by 0 bases, and 18 bases separated the two germline ends. This CDR3 comprises 17 residues. The CDR3 reads CASTFSKPFSNTGELFF. The DNA for the CDR3 is TGTGCCAGTACTTTCTCTAAACCATTCTCGAACACCGGGGAGCTGTTTTTT.

This clonotype was observed at least ten times. The chain uses TRBV6-2 or TRBV6-3 and TRBJ2-6; D is undetermined. Looked up from germline, CDR1 is MNHEY and CDR2 is SVGEGT. V lost 8 bases to trimming and J lost 2 bases, with 7 bases between them. This CDR3 is built from 13 residues. CDR3 amino acids: CASGDTGANVLTF. Here the CDR3 DNA reads TGTGCCAGCGGCGACACTGGGGCCAACGTCCTGACTTTC.

This clonotype has ten or more counts. The CDR3 DNA is TGTGCCTGGAGTGTATCCCCAGATACGCAGTATTTT. It is translated as CAWSVSPDTQYF. This chain links TRBV30 with TRBJ2-3, with no clear D. V gave up 0 bases and J gave up 4 bases, with 5 bases separating them. This CDR3 has 12 residues. Germline V lookup: CDR1 GTSNPN, CDR2 SVGIG (reference sequence).

This clonotype was detected ten times or more. The chain carries TRBV3-1 and TRBJ2-3; 14 nucleotides agree with TRBD2. This CDR3 comprises 18 residues. V was clipped by 5 bases and J by 2 bases; unmatched bases: 9. Germline CDR1 is LGHDT and CDR2 is YNNKEL (reference sequence). This CDR3 reads CASSFGLAGGRITDTQYF. For the CDR3, the DNA is TGTGCCAGCAGCTTCGGACTAGCGGGGGGTAGAATCACAGATACGCAGTATTTT.

This clonotype was counted a few times. The chain uses TRBV4-1 and TRBJ2-7, with TRBD2 matching over 14 bases. CDR1 MGHRA and CDR2 YSYEKL come from the germline V gene. The CDR3 totals 17 residues. V dropped 3 bases and J dropped 0; count of bases not matched to a gene: 4. The CDR3 sequence is CASSQTSGGAPSYEQYF. As DNA, the CDR3 is TGCGCCAGCAGCCAGACTAGCGGGGGGGCCCCCTCCTACGAGCAGTACTTC.

This clonotype was detected many times. The chain joins TRBV3-1 to TRBJ2-4; no clear D gene. Per the germline V gene, CDR1 is LGHDT and CDR2 is YNNKEL (reference sequence). V lost 5 bases and J lost 6, with 8 bases in between. The CDR3 length is 12 residues. The CDR3 here is CASSGVANIQYF. The CDR3 bases are TGTGCCAGCAGCGGGGTGGCAAACATTCAGTACTTC.

The table lists this clonotype with many counts. This chain joins TRBV4-1 and TRBJ2-3, with D uncertain. Germline V gene sequence: CDR1 MGHRA, CDR2 YSYEKL. V was clipped by 0 bases and J by 1 base, with 8 bases between them. This CDR3 has 15 residues. The CDR3 DNA is TGCGCCAGCAGCCAAGAAATGACGGGCACAGATACGCAGTATTTT. This encodes CASSQEMTGTDTQYF.

In this sample, this clonotype turned up a few times. The CDR3 here is CASIPIGGAGADTQYF. The DNA of the CDR3 is TGTGCCAGCATCCCGATAGGGGGGGCCGGGGCAGATACGCAGTATTTT. This chain connects TRBV5-4 to TRBJ2-3, with a tentative D call TRBD2 (7 bases). The CDR3 length is 16 residues. The ends were cut back, 6 bases at V and 4 bases at J, with 21 bases in the middle. Germline V gene data show CDR1 as SGHNT and CDR2 as YYREEE (reference sequence).

The table lists this clonotype with many counts. The CDR3: CASSLNAGNYGYTF. CDR3 bases: TGCGCCAGCAGCTTGAACGCCGGAAACTATGGCTACACCTTC. This chain links TRBV5-1 with TRBJ1-2; D ambiguous. CDR1 is SGHRS and CDR2 is YFSETQ in the germline V gene. The CDR3 has 14 residues. V was cut by 1 base and J by 2 bases, with 9 bases left in between.

In its sample, this clonotype was seen many times. The gene calls are TRBV6-5 and TRBJ2-7; TRBD2 might be the D (5 bases). Germline values: CDR1 MNHEY, CDR2 SVGAGI. Trimming took off 0 bases at V and 2 bases at J, with 11 bases between the two ends. The CDR3 has 15 residues. CDR3 nucleotide sequence: TGTGCCAGCAGTTACTCGAAGTTCGGGGCCTACGAGCAGTACTTC. Encoded protein: CASSYSKFGAYEQYF.